A selection of T cell receptor beta chains follows, all from one sample in a study of cytomegalovirus exposure and HLA in healthy donors. The protocol was immunoSEQ multiplex PCR, while the TCRdb copy is restricted to in-frame clones and leaves out a portion. The sample lists roughly 260,000 clones; 84% were seen once. The material sequenced was PBMCs. Source of these receptors: a woman aged 40 to 50 in good health and CMV-seropositive. Each CDR3 is given with its conserved first and last residue. Each record gives: CDR3 protein, CDR3 DNA, V gene, D gene, J gene, clone size. A D gene is named only where the DNA matches it firmly. A clone size is listed for some rows: how often the clone was seen (once, few, many), or a class if it is expanded.

CDR3: CASSGQGPSSGNTIYF; DNA: TGTGCCAGCAGTGGTCAGGGGCCTTCCTCTGGAAACACCATATATTTT; V: TRBV25-1; D: .; J: TRBJ1-3; size: .
CDR3: CASTQGHSPLHF; DNA: TGTGCCAGTACACAGGGCCATTCACCCCTCCACTTT; V: TRBV19; D: .; J: TRBJ1-6; size: once
CDR3: CATSRDPGKGQPQHF; DNA: TGTGCCACCAGCAGAGATCCAGGGAAGGGGCAGCCCCAGCATTTT; V: TRBV15; D: .; J: TRBJ1-5; size: .
CDR3: CASSKTGTGEYSEQYF; DNA: TGTGCCAGCAGTAAAACCGGGACAGGGGAGTATTCCGAGCAGTACTTC; V: TRBV5-6; D: TRBD1; J: TRBJ2-7; size: .
CDR3: CASSLEQGGLTDTQYF; DNA: TGTGCCAGCAGCTTAGAACAGGGCGGACTCACAGATACGCAGTATTTT; V: TRBV7-6; D: .; J: TRBJ2-3; size: .
CDR3: CASGRLAGTTGELFF; DNA: TGTGCCAGCGGACGACTAGCGGGGACCACCGGGGAGCTGTTTTTT; V: TRBV28; D: TRBD2; J: TRBJ2-2; size: .
CDR3: CASSLGAYGYTF; DNA: TGTGCCAGCAGCTTAGGGGCCTATGGCTACACCTTC; V: TRBV7-2; D: .; J: TRBJ1-2; size: .
CDR3: CASSPSRGVVYNSPLHF; DNA: TGTGCCAGCAGTCCGTCCCGGGGGGTAGTCTATAATTCACCCCTCCACTTT; V: TRBV27; D: .; J: TRBJ1-6; size: .
CDR3: CASSRGLAGAETQYF; DNA: TGCGCCAGCAGCCGCGGACTAGCGGGAGCGGAGACCCAGTACTTC; V: TRBV5-1; D: TRBD2; J: TRBJ2-5; size: .
CDR3: CASSPRATEAFF; DNA: TGTGCCAGCTCACCCAGGGCCACTGAAGCTTTCTTT; V: TRBV18; D: .; J: TRBJ1-1; size: .
CDR3: CASSPDRVKGGYTF; DNA: TGTGCCAGCTCACCAGACAGGGTGAAGGGTGGCTACACCTTC; V: TRBV18; D: TRBD1; J: TRBJ1-2; size: .
CDR3: CASGLPYHEQYF; DNA: TGTGCCTCGGGACTCCCTTATCACGAGCAGTACTTC; V: TRBV27; D: .; J: TRBJ2-7; size: once
CDR3: CASSPSGLNLGTQYF; DNA: TGTGCCAGCAGCCCAAGTGGGCTTAACCTGGGGACCCAGTACTTC; V: TRBV5-8; D: .; J: TRBJ2-5; size: .
CDR3: CATRRDFSSGNTIYF; DNA: TGTGCCACGCGCCGGGACTTTTCCTCTGGAAACACCATATATTTT; V: TRBV15; D: .; J: TRBJ1-3; size: .
CDR3: CASTETGGGHQPQHF; DNA: TGTGCCAGCACCGAGACAGGGGGCGGCCATCAGCCCCAGCATTTT; V: TRBV28; D: TRBD1; J: TRBJ1-5; size: .
CDR3: CASSVKRDTNQPQHF; DNA: TGTGCCAGTAGTGTCAAAAGGGACACCAATCAGCCCCAGCATTTT; V: TRBV19; D: .; J: TRBJ1-5; size: once
CDR3: CASSLYRGQYTEAFF; DNA: TGTGCCAGCAGCTTGTATCGAGGACAGTACACTGAAGCTTTCTTT; V: TRBV7-9; D: .; J: TRBJ1-1; size: .
CDR3: CASSSQGPRVSEQYF; DNA: TGCGCCAGCAGCTCCCAGGGCCCTAGAGTCTCCGAGCAGTACTTC; V: TRBV5-1; D: .; J: TRBJ2-7; size: .
CDR3: CASSITPSGKETQYF; DNA: TGTGCCAGTAGTATAACCCCTAGCGGGAAAGAGACCCAGTACTTC; V: TRBV19; D: TRBD2; J: TRBJ2-5; size: .
CDR3: CASRESLAGLPDNEQFF; DNA: TGTGCCAGTAGGGAATCGCTAGCGGGCCTACCCGACAATGAGCAGTTCTTC; V: TRBV19; D: TRBD2; J: TRBJ2-1; size: .
CDR3: CASSPRMVYSPLHF; DNA: TGTGCCAGCAGCCCCAGGATGGTTTATTCACCCCTCCACTTT; V: TRBV6-6; D: .; J: TRBJ1-6; size: .
CDR3: CASSRGRETQYF; DNA: TGTGCTAGTTCCAGGGGTCGAGAGACCCAGTACTTC; V: TRBV12-5; D: .; J: TRBJ2-5; size: .
CDR3: CASRLAGNSYEQYF; DNA: TGCGCCAGCAGACTAGCGGGGAACTCCTACGAGCAGTACTTC; V: TRBV5-1; D: TRBD2; J: TRBJ2-7; size: .
CDR3: CAIKQGLETEAFF; DNA: TGTGCCATCAAACAGGGATTGGAAACTGAAGCTTTCTTT; V: TRBV10-3; D: .; J: TRBJ1-1; size: .
CDR3: CASRQLGLAQETQYF; DNA: TGTGCCAGCCGACAGCTGGGACTAGCGCAAGAGACCCAGTACTTC; V: TRBV27; D: TRBD2; J: TRBJ2-5; size: .
CDR3: CASSPGQELYQPQHF; DNA: TGTGCCAGCTCACCGGGACAGGAGCTCTATCAGCCCCAGCATTTT; V: TRBV18; D: TRBD1; J: TRBJ1-5; size: .
CDR3: CASTQSQFSGNTIYF; DNA: TGTGCCAGCACCCAATCCCAGTTCTCTGGAAACACCATATATTTT; V: TRBV18; D: .; J: TRBJ1-3; size: .
CDR3: CASELIQTAPFYEQYF; DNA: TGTGCCAGCGAACTAATCCAGACTGCCCCATTCTACGAGCAGTACTTC; V: TRBV6-9; D: .; J: TRBJ2-7; size: .
CDR3: CASTPGVGPSYNEQFF; DNA: TGTGCCAGCACCCCGGGGGTGGGCCCCTCCTACAATGAGCAGTTCTTC; V: TRBV27; D: .; J: TRBJ2-1; size: .
CDR3: CAWSVGRDRVGRNQPQHF; DNA: TGTGCCTGGAGTGTTGGTCGGGACAGGGTAGGGCGAAATCAGCCCCAGCATTTT; V: TRBV30; D: TRBD1; J: TRBJ1-5; size: .